The next 16 T cell receptor beta chains were all read from a single sample in a study of long-term antiretroviral therapy in people with HIV. This was the immunoSEQ v3.0 assay at survey level. TCRdb's copy holds only in-frame clones and misses some; the assay was immunoSEQ multiplex PCR. Among some 16,000 clones listed, approximately 79% were seen once. The starting material was unsorted PBMCs, obtained 2.3 years after starting antiretroviral therapy. These receptors all come from a woman between 40 and 50 years old with HIV.

The genes are TRBV7-2 and TRBJ2-7; TRBD1 matches 8 bases. V trimming: 1 base; J trimming: 2 bases; junction bases outside the gene matches: 10. The CDR3 contains 17 residues. Germline-derived CDR1 and CDR2 are SGHTA and FQGNSA. DNA of the CDR3: TGTGCCAGCAGCTTAGAGGACAGGGAAGAGATTACCTACGAGCAGTACTTC. Translating gives CASSLEDREEITYEQYF.

The sample holds one count of this clone. The chain has TRBV12-5 and TRBJ2-1, with no clear D. V lost 0 bases and J 7 bases, leaving 13 bases between the germline ends. This CDR3 region has 15 residues. The V gene's germline CDR1 is LGHNT and CDR2 FRNRAP. The CDR3 nucleotides read TGTGCTAGTGGTTTGGTACTAACCCCGGATAATGAGCAGTTCTTC. It encodes CASGLVLTPDNEQFF.

This chain links TRBV7-9 with TRBJ1-6, with unresolved D. The germline V gene encodes CDR1 SEHNR and CDR2 FQNEAQ (reference sequence). The CDR3 sequence is 17 residues long. V lost 0 bases to trimming and J lost 10 bases, with 19 bases between them. The CDR3 loop is CASSLARVDGLGSPLHF. As DNA, the CDR3 is TGTGCCAGCAGCTTAGCGAGGGTGGACGGATTGGGATCACCCCTCCACTTT. Looking up the rest from reference TRBV7-9 and TRBJ1-6 gives the full variable domain: DTGVSQNPRHKITKRGQNVTFRCDPISEHNRLYWYRQTLGQGPEFLTYFQNEAQLEKSRLLSDRFSAERPKGSFSTLEIQRTEQGDSAMYLCASSLARVDGLGSPLHFGNGTRLTVT.

This rearrangement joins TRBV12-5 to TRBJ1-1; no clear D gene. This CDR3 has 11 residues. Deletions cut 4 bases from V and 1 base from J, with 1 base between. CDR1 is LGHNT, CDR2 FRNRAP, per germline. The CDR3 coding sequence is TGTGCTAGTGGTTGGAACACTGAAGCTTTCTTT. Translated, it gives CASGWNTEAFF. Using reference TRBV12-5 and TRBJ1-1 for the parts outside the CDR3, the full variable domain is DARVTQTPRHKVTEMGQEVTMRCQPILGHNTVFWYRQTMMQGLELLAYFRNRAPLDDSGMPKDRFSAEMPDATLATLKIQPSEPRDSAVYFCASGWNTEAFFGQGTRLTVV.

The chain links TRBV19 to TRBJ1-3, with D possibly TRBD1 on 5 matching bases. V gave up 8 bases and J gave up 8 bases, with 7 bases separating them. CDR1 is LNHDA and CDR2 is SQIVND in the germline V gene (reference sequence). This CDR3 has 10 residues. For the CDR3, the DNA is TGTGCCAGTTTAGGGGACACCATATATTTT. Its protein is CASLGDTIYF.

V is TRBV2 and J is TRBJ2-1; TRBD2 might be the D (5 bases). The V and J ends lost 7 bases and 4 bases respectively, with 14 bases between them. The CDR3 is 14 amino acids. In germline, CDR1 is SNHLY, CDR2 FYNNEI. Written as DNA, the CDR3 is TGTGCCAGCATATCCTCCGGGATTTACAATGAGCAGTTCTTC. The encoded protein is CASISSGIYNEQFF.

This clone was seen a handful of times. The V and J genes are TRBV5-1 and TRBJ2-7; D not resolved. Germline V gives CDR1 SGHRS, CDR2 YFSETQ. V shed 3 bases and J shed 0 bases, with 10 bases lying between them. This CDR3 contains 14 residues. The CDR3 DNA is TGCGCCAGCAGCTACGGACGGAGCTCCTACGAGCAGTACTTC. This encodes CASSYGRSSYEQYF.

The V call is TRBV11-3, the J call TRBJ2-1, with 12 bases lining up with TRBD2. This CDR3 has 15 residues. Trimming cost V 5 bases and J 8 bases; bases outside gene matches: 7. Germline CDR1 SGHNT, CDR2 YENEEA. The DNA for the CDR3 is TGTGCCAGCAGCCCCCTAGCGGGAGGGCGAGATGAGCAGTTCTTC. It is translated as CASSPLAGGRDEQFF. Looking up the rest from reference TRBV11-3 and TRBJ2-1 gives the full variable domain: EAGVVQSPRYKIIEKKQPVAFWCNPISGHNTLYWYLQNLGQGPELLIRYENEEAVDDSQLPKDRFSAERLKGVDSTLKIQPAELGDSAVYLCASSPLAGGRDEQFFGPGTRLTVL.

V usage is TRBV29-1 and J usage is TRBJ2-3; possible D gene TRBD1, 6 bases. The CDR3 has 13 residues. CDR1 and CDR2 from the germline V gene are SQVTM and ANQGSEA. V shed 7 bases and J shed 6 bases, with 17 bases lying between them. The CDR3 region has the DNA TGCAGCGGCTCAAGAGGGACATCTGATACGCAGTATTTT. Amino acid sequence: CSGSRGTSDTQYF.

The chain joins TRBV7-9 to TRBJ2-1; 9 bases agree with TRBD2. J gave up 8 bases and V 4 bases, and 6 bases lay outside the gene matches. The CDR3 has 14 amino acids. CDR1 SEHNR and CDR2 FQNEAQ come from the germline V gene (reference sequence). The CDR3 DNA reads as TGTGCCAGCAGCTCAGGGGCGGGAGGGTATGAGCAGTTCTTC. Amino acids: CASSSGAGGYEQFF.

The rearrangement joins TRBV15 to TRBJ2-7; tentative D call: TRBD1 (6 bases). V lost 4 bases, J lost 0 bases, and 13 bases lay in between. The CDR3 totals 15 residues. Germline-derived CDR1 and CDR2 are LNHNV and YYDKDF (reference sequence). The CDR3 nucleotides read TGTGCCACCAGCATTGATCGACAGGCCTCCTACGAGCAGTACTTC. This gives the protein CATSIDRQASYEQYF. Full variable domain (rest looked up from reference TRBV15 and TRBJ2-7): DAMVIQNPRYQVTQFGKPVTLSCSQTLNHNVMYWYQQKSSQAPKLLFHYYDKDFNNEADTPDNFQSRRPNTSFCFLDIRSPGLGDTAMYLCATSIDRQASYEQYFGPGTRLTVT.

The genes are TRBV5-1 and TRBJ2-3; D gene uncertain. The CDR3 length is 13 residues. V was shortened by 3 bases and J by 0 bases, with 5 bases between the two germline ends. Germline CDR1 is SGHRS and CDR2 is YFSETQ. The CDR3 DNA reads as TGCGCCAGCAGCTCGCCCAGCACAGATACGCAGTATTTT. Amino acid sequence: CASSSPSTDTQYF.

The chain has TRBV19 and TRBJ1-2; D is possibly TRBD1 (5 bases). This CDR3 spans 12 amino acids. The V and J ends lost 2 bases and 5 bases respectively, with 6 bases between them. Germline CDR1 and CDR2: LNHDA and SQIVND (reference sequence). The CDR3 DNA reads TGTGCCAGTAGTATATGGGGGTATGGCTACACCTTC. Its translation: CASSIWGYGYTF.

This chain uses TRBV11-3 with TRBJ2-1; no clear D gene. Trimming removed 7 bases at V and 4 bases at J, with 11 bases between. The germline gives CDR1 SGHNT, CDR2 YENEEA. The CDR3 is made up of 13 amino acids. CDR3 loop: CASKGRSYNEQFF. CDR3 coding DNA: TGTGCCAGCAAGGGTCGGAGTTACAATGAGCAGTTCTTC.

J is TRBJ2-7 and V is TRBV19, with a weak D call TRBD1 (5 bases). This CDR3 is 18 amino acids long. Germline CDR1 and CDR2: LNHDA and SQIVND (reference sequence). Trimming removed 0 bases from V and 6 bases from J, with 24 bases in between. CDR3 sequence: CASSIDSPSAGIDVEQYF. The CDR3, as DNA: TGTGCCAGTAGTATAGACTCCCCGTCCGCAGGGATCGACGTCGAGCAGTACTTC.

The chain carries TRBV30 and TRBJ2-7, with D possibly TRBD2 on 5 matching bases. Trimming shortened V by 0 bases and J by 5 bases, and 8 bases separated the two germline ends. This CDR3 has 12 residues. The germline V gene has CDR1 GTSNPN and CDR2 SVGIG (reference sequence). The DNA for the CDR3 is TGTGCCTGGAGTGTAACGGGAAACGAGCAGTACTTC. Its translation: CAWSVTGNEQYF.